This T cell receptor beta chain was documented in a study of beta chain features in type 1 diabetes. A word on this clone: The antigen remains undetermined.

Whole-study findings and limits: PCR may have favored shorter templates equally in patients and controls.

The authors reverse transcribed all of the isolated RNA, so sequencing captured expressed TCRB transcripts. Sequenced by immunoSEQ multiplex PCR; TCRdb stores in-frame clones only, minus some. The sample carries a few hundred thousand clones, roughly 21% recorded once. The receptor was derived from a young woman in good health. The sample comprised naive CD4+ T cells from blood.

The CDR3 DNA sequence: TGTGCCAGCAGCCCCCCAGGGGACAGGTCCTCCTACGAGCAGTACTTC. This translates into CASSPPGDRSSYEQYF. V and J are TRBV7-9 and TRBJ2-7, with TRBD1 matching 8 bases. Trimming cost V 5 bases and J 0 bases; bases outside gene matches: 9. Germline V CDR1 and CDR2: SEHNR, FQNEAQ (reference sequence). This CDR3 region has 16 residues.